This is a list of T cell receptor beta chains from one sample in a study of T-cell reconstitution after alpha-beta-depleted transplantation in children. TCRdb reprocessed the PCR reads with MiXCR, giving one entry per CDR3 protein. The table includes about 500,000 distinct CDR3 sequences, approximately 32% detected once. Sequences were derived from PBMCs from the stem cell graft donor, sampled from the stem cell graft. All receptors derive from a human donor who donated a stem cell graft to a child with aplastic anemia. Both conserved end residues are part of each CDR3. The order of the fields is D gene, CDR3 length, J gene, clone size, V gene, CDR3 DNA, CDR3 protein. The D gene is left open where the match is weak. For some rows the clone size is stated as once, few or many, or as a class when expanded; others skip it.

d_call: TRBD2; cdr3_length: 13; j_call: TRBJ2-1; clone_size: few; v_call: TRBV9; cdr3_nt: TGTGCCAGCAGCGGAGCGGGAGTAAATGAGCAGTTCTTC; cdr3_aa: CASSGAGVNEQFF
d_call: TRBD1; cdr3_length: 14; j_call: TRBJ1-5; clone_size: -; v_call: TRBV9; cdr3_nt: TGTGCCAGCAGCGAGGGACAGGAGAATCAGCCCCAGCATTTT; cdr3_aa: CASSEGQENQPQHF
d_call: -; cdr3_length: 18; j_call: TRBJ2-2; clone_size: -; v_call: TRBV6-4; cdr3_nt: TGTGCCAGCAGCCGAGAGGCGGGCGGGCCAGCGAACACCGGGGAGCTGTTTTTT; cdr3_aa: CASSREAGGPANTGELFF
d_call: TRBD2; cdr3_length: 17; j_call: TRBJ2-1; clone_size: few; v_call: TRBV20-1; cdr3_nt: TGCAGTGCTAGTGGCAGACTAGCGGGAGGTAGTTACAATGAGCAGTTCTTC; cdr3_aa: CSASGRLAGGSYNEQFF
d_call: TRBD2; cdr3_length: 21; j_call: TRBJ2-1; clone_size: few; v_call: TRBV20-1; cdr3_nt: TGCAGTGCTAGAGAGCTCTGGGAGGGACTAGCGGACCAGAGCTCCTACAATGAGCAGTTCTTC; cdr3_aa: CSARELWEGLADQSSYNEQFF
d_call: TRBD1; cdr3_length: 14; j_call: TRBJ2-2; clone_size: -; v_call: TRBV11-2; cdr3_nt: TGTGCCAGCAGCTTAAGTCAGGGGGCCGGGGAGCTGTTTTTT; cdr3_aa: CASSLSQGAGELFF
d_call: TRBD2; cdr3_length: 16; j_call: TRBJ2-1; clone_size: once; v_call: TRBV19; cdr3_nt: TGTGCCAGTAGTATACTAGCTTCGGTGGGGACTAGCGTGCAGTTCTTC; cdr3_aa: CASSILASVGTSVQFF
d_call: -; cdr3_length: 16; j_call: TRBJ2-2; clone_size: once; v_call: TRBV19; cdr3_nt: TGTGCCAGTAGCCGAGGACTGGTTCTGAACACCGGGGAGCTGTTTTTT; cdr3_aa: CASSRGLVLNTGELFF
d_call: TRBD2; cdr3_length: 15; j_call: TRBJ2-2; clone_size: few; v_call: TRBV7-2; cdr3_nt: TGTGCCAGCAGCTTGTGGTCCAGCGGGAGTGGGGAGCTGTTTTTT; cdr3_aa: CASSLWSSGSGELFF
d_call: TRBD1; cdr3_length: 16; j_call: TRBJ1-1; clone_size: -; v_call: TRBV5-6; cdr3_nt: TGTGCCAGCAGCCGACTCGGGACAGGGAAGAACACTGAAGCTTTCTTT; cdr3_aa: CASSRLGTGKNTEAFF
d_call: TRBD1; cdr3_length: 16; j_call: TRBJ1-2; clone_size: -; v_call: TRBV7-9; cdr3_nt: TGTGCCAGCAGCCTCGGGACAGGGGGCGATGTCTATGGCTACACCTTC; cdr3_aa: CASSLGTGGDVYGYTF
d_call: TRBD1; cdr3_length: 16; j_call: TRBJ1-5; clone_size: -; v_call: TRBV7-9; cdr3_nt: TGTGCCAGCAGCTCCGGACAGGGGGGCTATCAACAGCCCCAGCATTTT; cdr3_aa: CASSSGQGGYQQPQHF
d_call: -; cdr3_length: 13; j_call: TRBJ2-5; clone_size: -; v_call: TRBV12-3/TRBV12-4; cdr3_nt: TGTGCCAGCACCCCAGGGGGAGGGGAGACCCAGTACTTC; cdr3_aa: CASTPGGGETQYF
d_call: TRBD1; cdr3_length: 15; j_call: TRBJ1-4; clone_size: -; v_call: TRBV6-1; cdr3_nt: TGTGCCAGCAGTAAGGACAGGCAGGGTCGCGAAAAACTGTTTTTT; cdr3_aa: CASSKDRQGREKLFF
d_call: -; cdr3_length: 17; j_call: TRBJ2-6; clone_size: -; v_call: TRBV27; cdr3_nt: TGTGCCAGCAGTTCGGCAGGGGTGTTCTCTGGGGCCAACGTCCTGACTTTC; cdr3_aa: CASSSAGVFSGANVLTF
d_call: -; cdr3_length: 16; j_call: TRBJ1-4; clone_size: few; v_call: TRBV7-2; cdr3_nt: TGTGCCAGCAGCCTCCGCCCCGGGACGAGGGATGAAAAACTGTTTTTT; cdr3_aa: CASSLRPGTRDEKLFF
d_call: -; cdr3_length: 14; j_call: TRBJ2-5; clone_size: -; v_call: TRBV30; cdr3_nt: TGTGCCTGGAGTGTACCGACTTCGGGAGAGACCCAGTACTTC; cdr3_aa: CAWSVPTSGETQYF
d_call: TRBD2; cdr3_length: 13; j_call: TRBJ2-5; clone_size: -; v_call: TRBV29-1; cdr3_nt: TGCAGCGTTTCCCCTAGCGGCCAAGAGACCCAGTACTTC; cdr3_aa: CSVSPSGQETQYF
d_call: TRBD2; cdr3_length: 16; j_call: TRBJ2-7; clone_size: few; v_call: TRBV13; cdr3_nt: TGTGCCAGCAGCCTCCAAGGGCTAGCGGGAGGGCCTAAGCAGTACTTC; cdr3_aa: CASSLQGLAGGPKQYF
d_call: TRBD1; cdr3_length: 12; j_call: TRBJ2-3; clone_size: few; v_call: TRBV30; cdr3_nt: TGTGCCTGCGGACAGGGGGTTGATACGCAGTATTTT; cdr3_aa: CACGQGVDTQYF
d_call: -; cdr3_length: 13; j_call: TRBJ2-1; clone_size: many; v_call: TRBV5-1; cdr3_nt: TGCGCCAGCAGCTTGGGACAGTACAATGAGCAGTTCTTC; cdr3_aa: CASSLGQYNEQFF
d_call: TRBD2; cdr3_length: 18; j_call: TRBJ2-5; clone_size: -; v_call: TRBV6-2/TRBV6-3; cdr3_nt: TGTGCCAGCAGCTGGACTAGCGGGAGGCCCGAACCCGGGGGGACCCAGTACTTC; cdr3_aa: CASSWTSGRPEPGGTQYF
d_call: -; cdr3_length: 15; j_call: TRBJ1-5; clone_size: -; v_call: TRBV15; cdr3_nt: TGTGCCACCAGCAGAGGCCAGGGGAACGGTCAGCCCCAGCATTTT; cdr3_aa: CATSRGQGNGQPQHF
d_call: -; cdr3_length: 16; j_call: TRBJ1-1; clone_size: few; v_call: TRBV18; cdr3_nt: TGTGCCAGCTCACCTCGGACGGGACCCATGAACACTGAAGCTTTCTTT; cdr3_aa: CASSPRTGPMNTEAFF
d_call: TRBD2; cdr3_length: 14; j_call: TRBJ2-1; clone_size: -; v_call: TRBV6-5; cdr3_nt: TGTGCCAGCAGTTACTCGGGGGGGATCGGTGAGCAGTTCTTC; cdr3_aa: CASSYSGGIGEQFF
d_call: -; cdr3_length: 12; j_call: TRBJ1-2; clone_size: -; v_call: TRBV12-3/TRBV12-4; cdr3_nt: TGTGCCAGCACCTCCCGCGGAGGGGGCTACACCTTC; cdr3_aa: CASTSRGGGYTF
d_call: -; cdr3_length: 12; j_call: TRBJ1-1; clone_size: few; v_call: TRBV18; cdr3_nt: TGTGCCAGCTCACCGGCGTTCACTGAAGCTTTCTTT; cdr3_aa: CASSPAFTEAFF
d_call: -; cdr3_length: 18; j_call: TRBJ2-7; clone_size: few; v_call: TRBV11-2; cdr3_nt: TGTGCCAGCAGCTTAGGTTATAGTTTGGGGCAGATTGGCTACGAGCAGTACTTC; cdr3_aa: CASSLGYSLGQIGYEQYF
d_call: -; cdr3_length: 12; j_call: TRBJ1-1; clone_size: -; v_call: TRBV11-2; cdr3_nt: TGTGCCAGCCGTGAGGGGCACACTGAAGCTTTCTTT; cdr3_aa: CASREGHTEAFF
d_call: -; cdr3_length: 13; j_call: TRBJ2-3; clone_size: -; v_call: TRBV7-2; cdr3_nt: TGTGCCAGCTCGGCCTCTAGCACAGATACGCAGTATTTT; cdr3_aa: CASSASSTDTQYF
d_call: TRBD2; cdr3_length: 17; j_call: TRBJ2-5; clone_size: -; v_call: TRBV5-1; cdr3_nt: TGCGCCAGCAGCTTAAGGCTAGCGGGAGGGCCAGGTGAGACCCAGTACTTC; cdr3_aa: CASSLRLAGGPGETQYF
d_call: -; cdr3_length: 13; j_call: TRBJ2-7; clone_size: -; v_call: TRBV4-2; cdr3_nt: TGTGCCAGCACCCCCTTTCGGGTTAACGAGCAGTACTTC; cdr3_aa: CASTPFRVNEQYF
d_call: TRBD2; cdr3_length: 15; j_call: TRBJ2-1; clone_size: -; v_call: TRBV14; cdr3_nt: TGTGCCAGCAGATCGACTAGCGGGAGCTACAATGAGCAGTTCTTC; cdr3_aa: CASRSTSGSYNEQFF
d_call: -; cdr3_length: 13; j_call: TRBJ1-1; clone_size: -; v_call: TRBV11-2; cdr3_nt: TGTGCCAGCAGCTACGGTAACCTGGGTGAAGCTTTCTTT; cdr3_aa: CASSYGNLGEAFF
d_call: -; cdr3_length: 15; j_call: TRBJ2-1; clone_size: few; v_call: TRBV27; cdr3_nt: TGTGCCAGCAGTTTAGGGCTAGGGGGGGACAATGAGCAGTTCTTC; cdr3_aa: CASSLGLGGDNEQFF